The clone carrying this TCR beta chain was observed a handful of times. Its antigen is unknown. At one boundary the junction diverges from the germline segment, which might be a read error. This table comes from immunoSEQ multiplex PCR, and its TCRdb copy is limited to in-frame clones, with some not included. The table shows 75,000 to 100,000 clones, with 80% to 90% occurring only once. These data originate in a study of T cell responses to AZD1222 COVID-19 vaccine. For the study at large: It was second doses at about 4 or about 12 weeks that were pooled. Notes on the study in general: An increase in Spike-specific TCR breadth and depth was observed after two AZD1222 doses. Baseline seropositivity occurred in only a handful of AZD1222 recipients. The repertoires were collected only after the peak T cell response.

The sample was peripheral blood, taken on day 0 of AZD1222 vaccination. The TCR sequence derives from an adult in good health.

DNA of the CDR3: TGTGCCAGTGACTTGGAAAATCCGCCCCAGCATTTT. Protein product: CASDLENPPQHF. The chain carries TRBV19 and TRBJ1-5; D remains ambiguous. CDR1 and CDR2 (germline): LNHDA, SQIVND (reference sequence). The CDR3 extends over 12 amino acids.